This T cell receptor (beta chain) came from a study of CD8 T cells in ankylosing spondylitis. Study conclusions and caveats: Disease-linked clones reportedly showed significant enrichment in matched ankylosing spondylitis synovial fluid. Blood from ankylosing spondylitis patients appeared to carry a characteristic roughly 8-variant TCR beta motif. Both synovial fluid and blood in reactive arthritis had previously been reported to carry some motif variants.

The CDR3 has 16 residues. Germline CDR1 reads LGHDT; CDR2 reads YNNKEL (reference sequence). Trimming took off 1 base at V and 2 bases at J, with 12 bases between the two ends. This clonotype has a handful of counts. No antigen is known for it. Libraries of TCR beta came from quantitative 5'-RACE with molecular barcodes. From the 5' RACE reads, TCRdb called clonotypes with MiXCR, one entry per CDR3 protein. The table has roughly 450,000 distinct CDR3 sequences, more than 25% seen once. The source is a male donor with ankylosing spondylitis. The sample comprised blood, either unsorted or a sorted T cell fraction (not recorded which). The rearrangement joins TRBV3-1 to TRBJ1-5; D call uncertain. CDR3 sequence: CASSQGIRTGNQPQHF. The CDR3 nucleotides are TGTGCCAGCAGCCAAGGGATCCGAACAGGCAATCAGCCCCAGCATTTT.